A selection of T cell receptor beta chains follows, all from one sample in a study of blood T cell repertoires in COVID-19. Assay: immunoSEQ multiplex PCR; the TCRdb copy retains only in-frame clones and omits some. The data show approximately 440,000 clones, around 90% seen once. Sequences were obtained from PBMCs or T cells enriched from blood (not recorded which). The origin of the receptors is a young man who had recovered from COVID-19. Each CDR3 is given with its conserved first and last residue. The order of the fields is clone size, V gene, J gene, CDR3 protein. Not every row has a clone size; where given, it reads once, few, many or a size class.

>.|TRBV5-1|TRBJ2-2
CASSSAGGIPSGTGELFF
>.|TRBV27|TRBJ2-3
CASSLQGASADTQYF
>.|TRBV9|TRBJ1-4
CASSATSGTGPEKLFF
>.|TRBV5-1|TRBJ1-4
CASSTGEDEKLFF
>.|TRBV20-1|TRBJ1-1
CSARAYTEAFF
>once|TRBV27|TRBJ1-2
CASKRGPGGYTF
>once|TRBV5-6|TRBJ2-1
CASSFRDFSYNEQFF
>.|TRBV10-1|TRBJ1-6
CASSESQNSPLHF
>.|TRBV2|TRBJ2-7
CASSELVASGRQTYEQYF
>.|TRBV2|TRBJ2-1
CASRTSGTRQFF
>.|TRBV15|TRBJ2-1
CATSRDKGAGGRNEQFF
>few|TRBV6-6|TRBJ2-7
CASSLDNSYEQYF
>.|TRBV29-1|TRBJ1-3
CSATEWSGSGNTIYF
>.|TRBV3-1/TRBV3-2|TRBJ1-1
CASSLITGSTEAFF
>once|TRBV6-6|TRBJ1-5
CASSYIRGGDQPQHF
>.|TRBV9|TRBJ1-1
CASSVRAEGSEAFF
>.|TRBV19|TRBJ1-1
CASSIDPQGRTEAFF
>.|TRBV30|TRBJ2-3
CAWSQGQGTDTQYF
>.|TRBV12-3/TRBV12-4|TRBJ2-5
CASKQGQETQYF
>.|TRBV28|TRBJ1-4
CASQSLNEKLFF
>.|TRBV11-2|TRBJ2-1
CASSPLAGVYNEQFF
>.|TRBV24-1|TRBJ1-6
CATQANNKGGSPLHF
>.|TRBV7-3|TRBJ1-1
CASSVSQGVSTEAFF
>.|TRBV5-1|TRBJ2-6
CASEGGASSLGLAGAGANVLTF
>.|TRBV9|TRBJ1-2
CASSPTTGAGDGYTF
>.|TRBV27|TRBJ1-5
CASSPSPQGRQPQHF
>.|TRBV19|TRBJ1-1
CASSVGQGNTEAFF
>.|TRBV2|TRBJ1-5
CASSDEGGNNQPQHF
>.|TRBV5-1|TRBJ2-7
CASSWGLGWVVTYEQYF
>.|TRBV5-1|TRBJ2-2
CASSSPRTANTGELFF
>.|TRBV28|TRBJ1-2
CASTANYGYTF
>.|TRBV11-2|TRBJ1-3
CASSLVTGRSGNTIYF
>.|TRBV29-1|TRBJ1-2
CSVPGGYGYTF
>.|TRBV5-5|TRBJ2-1
CASSLGGDLGEQFF
>.|TRBV20-1|TRBJ1-2
CSASNRDSNYGYTF
>.|TRBV13|TRBJ2-5
CASSLLAGGWSETQYF
>.|TRBV27|TRBJ2-7
CASGGLAGVTYEQYF
>.|TRBV9|TRBJ1-6
CASSLRVDNSPLHF
>.|TRBV13|TRBJ2-7
CASSPRLAGEQYF
>.|TRBV2|TRBJ2-5
CASSPAAGGTQYF
>few|TRBV5-1|TRBJ2-3
CASRGGLETDTQYF
>once|TRBV14|TRBJ2-7
CASSLISTGSKQYF
>.|TRBV14|TRBJ2-5
CASSQGGTGIQETQYF
>.|TRBV12-3/TRBV12-4|TRBJ2-7
CASSFGGTYEQYF
>.|TRBV7-2|TRBJ2-1
CASSPLVSYNEQFF
>.|TRBV3-1/TRBV3-2|TRBJ2-3
CASSQGPRGYTQYF
>.|TRBV28|TRBJ2-2
CATRLHGELFF
>.|TRBV10-3|TRBJ1-5
CAITGGANQPQHF
>.|TRBV19|TRBJ1-1
CASSSPDRGIAEAFF
>.|TRBV10-3|TRBJ1-5
CAISESSPNQPQHF
>.|TRBV30|TRBJ2-7
CAWSVDSPYEQYF
>.|TRBV5-4|TRBJ2-1
CASSSIRGPLYNEQFF
>.|TRBV6-1|TRBJ1-5
CASSEGMGPNQPQHF
>.|TRBV2|TRBJ1-2
CASTVFSDRENTNYGYTF